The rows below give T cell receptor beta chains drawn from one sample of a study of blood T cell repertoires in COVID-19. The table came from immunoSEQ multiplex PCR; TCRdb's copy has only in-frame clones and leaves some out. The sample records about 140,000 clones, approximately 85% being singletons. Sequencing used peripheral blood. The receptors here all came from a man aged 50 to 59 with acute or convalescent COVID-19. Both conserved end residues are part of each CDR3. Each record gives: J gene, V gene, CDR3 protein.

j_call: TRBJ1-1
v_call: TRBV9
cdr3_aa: CASSVGGVNTEAFF

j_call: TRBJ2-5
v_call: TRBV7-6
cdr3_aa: CASSQTGTGDQETQYF

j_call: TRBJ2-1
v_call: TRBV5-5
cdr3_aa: CASSLYSSGRPNNEQFF

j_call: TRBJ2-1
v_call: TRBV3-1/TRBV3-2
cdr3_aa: CASSINGNRHNEQFF

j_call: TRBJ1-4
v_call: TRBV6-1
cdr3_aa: CASSESLLAWEKLFF

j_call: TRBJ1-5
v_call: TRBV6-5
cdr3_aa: CASSYSGGNQPQHF

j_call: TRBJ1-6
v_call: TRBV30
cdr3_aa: CAWRGRGSYNSPLHF

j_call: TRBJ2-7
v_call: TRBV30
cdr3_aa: CAWSDYQEQYF

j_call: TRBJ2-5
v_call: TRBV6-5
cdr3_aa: CASIPGAGGGLTQYF

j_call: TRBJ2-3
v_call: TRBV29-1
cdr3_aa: CSVEDEGTGTDTQYF

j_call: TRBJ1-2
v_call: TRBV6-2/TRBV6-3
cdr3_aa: CASSYRGQGAEGYTF

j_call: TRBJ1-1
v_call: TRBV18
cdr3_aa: CASSPKTGTEAFF

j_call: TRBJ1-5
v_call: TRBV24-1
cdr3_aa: CATSEQSRDRGLDSNQPQHF

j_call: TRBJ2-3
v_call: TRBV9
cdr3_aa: CASSEGDGDTQYF

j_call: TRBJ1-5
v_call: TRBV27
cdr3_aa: CASSYHGVGNQPQHF

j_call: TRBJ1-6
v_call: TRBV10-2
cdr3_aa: CASSRTGFNSPLHF

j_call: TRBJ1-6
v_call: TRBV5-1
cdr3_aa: CASSFGDRYSPLHF

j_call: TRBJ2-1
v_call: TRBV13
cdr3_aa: CASSPPQDVGGPIHEQFF

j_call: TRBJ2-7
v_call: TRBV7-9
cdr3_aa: CASSDTRGGHEQYF

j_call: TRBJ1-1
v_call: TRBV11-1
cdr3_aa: CASSEGQTNTEAFF

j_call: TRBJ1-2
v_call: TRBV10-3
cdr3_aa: CAITGQGSNYGYTF

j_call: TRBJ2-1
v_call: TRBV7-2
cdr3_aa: CASSLDRGRYNEQFF

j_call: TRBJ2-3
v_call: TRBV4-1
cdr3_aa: CASSLRGSGGDTQYF

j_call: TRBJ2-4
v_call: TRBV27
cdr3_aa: CASSFHSKNIQYF

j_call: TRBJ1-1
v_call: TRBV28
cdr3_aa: CASLQLGQNTEAFF

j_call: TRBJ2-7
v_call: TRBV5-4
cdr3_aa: CASSRSGTGFYEQYF

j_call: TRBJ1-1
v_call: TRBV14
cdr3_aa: CASSPQGDEAFF

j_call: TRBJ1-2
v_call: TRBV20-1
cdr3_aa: CSEGWNYGYTF

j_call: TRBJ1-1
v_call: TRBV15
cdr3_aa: CATSRQRTGLNTEAFF

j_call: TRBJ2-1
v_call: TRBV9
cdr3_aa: CASSFRLAGGRYNEQFF

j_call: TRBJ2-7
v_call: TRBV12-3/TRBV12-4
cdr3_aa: CASSPGYEQYF

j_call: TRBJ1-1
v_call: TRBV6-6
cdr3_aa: CASSYDRSTGEAFF

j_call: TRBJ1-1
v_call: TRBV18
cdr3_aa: CASSPRQGVMNTEAFF

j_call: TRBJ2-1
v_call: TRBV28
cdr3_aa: CASSLVGQGANNEQFF

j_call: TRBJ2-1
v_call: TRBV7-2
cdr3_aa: CASSLTSGGYNEQFF

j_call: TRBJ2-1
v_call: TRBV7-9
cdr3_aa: CASSLSTLNEQFF

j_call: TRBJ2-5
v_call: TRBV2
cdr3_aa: CASKGTSVVQTQYF

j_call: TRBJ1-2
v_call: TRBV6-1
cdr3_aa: CASSESFRDRGNYGYTF

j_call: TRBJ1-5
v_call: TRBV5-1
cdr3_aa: CASSLSGGFGQPQHF

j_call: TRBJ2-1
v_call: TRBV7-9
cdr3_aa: CASSRSHNEQFF

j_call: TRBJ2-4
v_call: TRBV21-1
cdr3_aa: CASSKAPVKKNIQYF

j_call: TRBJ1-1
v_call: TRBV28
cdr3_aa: CASRTGGATNTEAFF

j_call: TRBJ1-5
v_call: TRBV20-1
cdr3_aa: CSASEWRGRVDQPQHF

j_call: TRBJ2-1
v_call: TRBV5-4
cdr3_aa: CASSRSSANRGEQFF

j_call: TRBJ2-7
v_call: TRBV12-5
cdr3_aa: CASGPQSSYEQYF

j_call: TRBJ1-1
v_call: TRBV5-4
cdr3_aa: CASSFWGVYTEAFF